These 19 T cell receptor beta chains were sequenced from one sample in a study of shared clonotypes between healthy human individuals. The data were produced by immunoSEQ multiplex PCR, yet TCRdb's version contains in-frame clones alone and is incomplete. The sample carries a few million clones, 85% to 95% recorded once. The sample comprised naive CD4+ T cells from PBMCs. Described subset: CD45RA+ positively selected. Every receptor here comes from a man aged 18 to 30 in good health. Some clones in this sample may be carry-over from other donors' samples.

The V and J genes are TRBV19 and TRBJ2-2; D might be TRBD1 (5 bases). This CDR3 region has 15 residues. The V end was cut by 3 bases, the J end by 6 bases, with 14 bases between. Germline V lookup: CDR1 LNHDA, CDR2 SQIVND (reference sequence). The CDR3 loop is CASSIQGRVSGELFF. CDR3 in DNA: TGTGCCAGTAGTATTCAGGGCCGCGTTTCCGGGGAGCTGTTTTTT. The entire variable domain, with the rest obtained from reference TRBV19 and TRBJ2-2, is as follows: DGGITQSPKYLFRKEGQNVTLSCEQNLNHDAMYWYRQDPGQGLRLIYYSQIVNDFQKGDIAEGYSVSREKKESFPLTVTSAQKNPTAFYLCASSIQGRVSGELFFGEGSRLTVL.

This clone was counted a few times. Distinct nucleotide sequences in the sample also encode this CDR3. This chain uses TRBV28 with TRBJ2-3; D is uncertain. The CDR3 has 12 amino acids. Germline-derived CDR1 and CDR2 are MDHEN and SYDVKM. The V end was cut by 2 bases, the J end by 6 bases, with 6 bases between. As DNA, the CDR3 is TGTGCCAGCAGTTTACAAGGGGATACGCAGTATTTT. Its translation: CASSLQGDTQYF.

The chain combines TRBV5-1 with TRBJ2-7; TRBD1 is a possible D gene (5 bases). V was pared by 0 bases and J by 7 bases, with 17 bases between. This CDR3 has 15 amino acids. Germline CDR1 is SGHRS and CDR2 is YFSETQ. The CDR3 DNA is TGCGCCAGCAGCTTGGTGGCAGGGATGGTCGGTGAGCAGTACTTC. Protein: CASSLVAGMVGEQYF.

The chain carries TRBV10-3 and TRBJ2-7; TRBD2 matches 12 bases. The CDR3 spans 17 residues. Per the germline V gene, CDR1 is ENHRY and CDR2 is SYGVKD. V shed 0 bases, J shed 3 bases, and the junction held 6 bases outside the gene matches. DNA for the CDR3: TGTGCCATCAGTGAGTCCCCTAGCGGGAGGGTTCGCTACGAGCAGTACTTC. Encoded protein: CAISESPSGRVRYEQYF.

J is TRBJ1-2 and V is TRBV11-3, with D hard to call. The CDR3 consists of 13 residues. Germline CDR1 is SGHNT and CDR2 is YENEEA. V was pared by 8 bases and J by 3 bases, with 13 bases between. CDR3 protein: CASPQDRDYGYTF. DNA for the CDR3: TGTGCCAGCCCCCAGGACCGGGACTATGGCTACACCTTC.

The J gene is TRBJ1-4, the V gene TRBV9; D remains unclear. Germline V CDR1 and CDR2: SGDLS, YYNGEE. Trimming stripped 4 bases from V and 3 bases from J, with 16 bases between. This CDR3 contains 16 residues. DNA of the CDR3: TGTGCCAGCAGCTCACATCCATCGGGTCCTAATGAAAAACTGTTTTTT. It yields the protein CASSSHPSGPNEKLFF.

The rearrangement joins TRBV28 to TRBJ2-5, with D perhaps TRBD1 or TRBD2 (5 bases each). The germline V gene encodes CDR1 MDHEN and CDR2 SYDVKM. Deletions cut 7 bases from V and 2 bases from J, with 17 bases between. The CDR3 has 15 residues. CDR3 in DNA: TGTGCCAGCAACCCACGTGGGGACGGGCAAGAGACCCAGTACTTC. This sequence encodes CASNPRGDGQETQYF.

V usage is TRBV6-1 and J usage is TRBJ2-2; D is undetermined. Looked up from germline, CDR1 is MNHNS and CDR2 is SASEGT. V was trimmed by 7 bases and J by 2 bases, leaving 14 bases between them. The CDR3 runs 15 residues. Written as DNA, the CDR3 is TGTGCCAGCATTGTCCACAAGGTCAACACCGGGGAGCTGTTTTTT. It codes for CASIVHKVNTGELFF.

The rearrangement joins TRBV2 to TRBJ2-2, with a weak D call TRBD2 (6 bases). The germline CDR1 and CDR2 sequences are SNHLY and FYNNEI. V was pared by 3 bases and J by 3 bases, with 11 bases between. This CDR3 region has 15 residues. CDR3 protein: CASSDHLAYTGELFF. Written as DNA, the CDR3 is TGTGCCAGCAGTGACCACCTAGCGTACACCGGGGAGCTGTTTTTT.

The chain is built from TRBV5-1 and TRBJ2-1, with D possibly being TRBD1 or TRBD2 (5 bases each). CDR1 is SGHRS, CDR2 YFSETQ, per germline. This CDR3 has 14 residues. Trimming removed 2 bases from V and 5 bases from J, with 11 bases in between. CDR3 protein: CASSLGRQNNEQFF. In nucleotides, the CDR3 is TGCGCCAGCAGCTTAGGGAGACAGAACAATGAGCAGTTCTTC. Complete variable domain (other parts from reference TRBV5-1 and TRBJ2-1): KAGVTQTPRYLIKTRGQQVTLSCSPISGHRSVSWYQQTPGQGLQFLFEYFSETQRNKGNFPGRFSGRQFSNSRSEMNVSTLELGDSALYLCASSLGRQNNEQFFGPGTRLTVL.

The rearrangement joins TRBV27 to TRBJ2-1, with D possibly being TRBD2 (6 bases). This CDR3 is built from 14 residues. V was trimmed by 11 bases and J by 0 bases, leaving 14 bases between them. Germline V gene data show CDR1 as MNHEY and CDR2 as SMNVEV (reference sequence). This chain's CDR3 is CACGNTSSYNEQFF. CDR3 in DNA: TGTGCCTGCGGGAATACAAGCTCCTACAATGAGCAGTTCTTC.

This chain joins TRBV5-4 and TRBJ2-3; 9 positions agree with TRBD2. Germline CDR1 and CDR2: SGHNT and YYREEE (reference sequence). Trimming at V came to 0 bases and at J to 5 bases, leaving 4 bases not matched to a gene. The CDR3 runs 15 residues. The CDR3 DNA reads TGTGCCAGCAGCTTGGGGGCGGGAGGGAGAGATACGCAGTATTTT. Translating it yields CASSLGAGGRDTQYF.

Here the CDR3 reads CASSYGHSSYNEQFF. In DNA, the CDR3 is TGTGCCAGCAGCTATGGACATAGCTCCTACAATGAGCAGTTCTTC. The genes are TRBV6-6 and TRBJ2-1; possible D gene TRBD1, 5 bases. Looked up from germline, CDR1 is MNHNY and CDR2 is SVGAGI (reference sequence). V shed 6 bases and J shed 0 bases, with 12 bases lying between them. The CDR3 extends over 15 amino acids.

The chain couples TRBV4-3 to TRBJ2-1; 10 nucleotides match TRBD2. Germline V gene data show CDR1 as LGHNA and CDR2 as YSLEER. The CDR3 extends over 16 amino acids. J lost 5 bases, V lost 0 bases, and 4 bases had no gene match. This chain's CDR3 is CASSQDPLAGNNEQFF. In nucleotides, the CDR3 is TGCGCCAGCAGCCAAGATCCACTAGCGGGAAACAATGAGCAGTTCTTC.

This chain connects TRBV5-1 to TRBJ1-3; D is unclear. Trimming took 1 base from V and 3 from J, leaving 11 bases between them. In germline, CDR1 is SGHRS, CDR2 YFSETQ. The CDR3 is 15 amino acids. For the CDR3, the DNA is TGCGCCAGCAGCTTGTCGGGTCAGGTTGGAAACACCATATATTTT. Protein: CASSLSGQVGNTIYF.

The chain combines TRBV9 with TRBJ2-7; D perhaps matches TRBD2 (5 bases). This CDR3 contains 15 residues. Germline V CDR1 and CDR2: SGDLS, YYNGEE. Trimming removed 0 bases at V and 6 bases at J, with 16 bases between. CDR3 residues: CASSVERWGEGEQYF. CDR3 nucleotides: TGTGCCAGCAGCGTAGAACGGTGGGGTGAGGGCGAGCAGTACTTC.

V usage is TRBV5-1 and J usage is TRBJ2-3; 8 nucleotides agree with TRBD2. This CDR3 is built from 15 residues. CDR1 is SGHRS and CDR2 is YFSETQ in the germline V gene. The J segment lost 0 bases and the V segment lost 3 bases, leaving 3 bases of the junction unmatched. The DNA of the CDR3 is TGCGCCAGCAGCTCGATAGCGGGAAGCACAGATACGCAGTATTTT. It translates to CASSSIAGSTDTQYF.

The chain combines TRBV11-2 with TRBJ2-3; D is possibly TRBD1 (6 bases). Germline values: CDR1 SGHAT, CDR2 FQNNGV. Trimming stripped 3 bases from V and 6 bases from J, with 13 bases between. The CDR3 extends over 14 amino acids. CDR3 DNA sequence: TGTGCCAGCAGCTTGGCCTTGGGGGCCGATACGCAGTATTTT. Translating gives CASSLALGADTQYF.

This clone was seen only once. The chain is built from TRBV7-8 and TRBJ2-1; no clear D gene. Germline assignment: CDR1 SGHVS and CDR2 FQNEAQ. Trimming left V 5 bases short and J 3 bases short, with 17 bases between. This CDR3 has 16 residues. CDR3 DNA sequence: TGTGCCAGCAGCCTATCCGACTCGCGGAGCTACAATGAGCAGTTCTTC. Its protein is CASSLSDSRSYNEQFF.